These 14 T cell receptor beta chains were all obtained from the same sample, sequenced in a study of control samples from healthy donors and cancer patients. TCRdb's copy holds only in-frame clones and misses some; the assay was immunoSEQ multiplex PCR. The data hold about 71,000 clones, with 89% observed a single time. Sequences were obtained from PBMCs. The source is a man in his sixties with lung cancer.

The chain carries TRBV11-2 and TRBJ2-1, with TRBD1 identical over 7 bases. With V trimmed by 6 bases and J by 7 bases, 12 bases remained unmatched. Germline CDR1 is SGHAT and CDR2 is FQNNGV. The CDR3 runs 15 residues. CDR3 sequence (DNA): TGTGCCAGCAGTTATAATGGACAGGTTAGGAATGAGCAGTTCTTC. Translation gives CASSYNGQVRNEQFF. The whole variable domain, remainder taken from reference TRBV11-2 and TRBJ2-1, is EAGVAQSPRYKIIEKRQSVAFWCNPISGHATLYWYQQILGQGPKLLIQFQNNGVVDDSQLPKDRFSAERLKGVDSTLKIQPAKLEDSAVYLCASSYNGQVRNEQFFGPGTRLTVL.

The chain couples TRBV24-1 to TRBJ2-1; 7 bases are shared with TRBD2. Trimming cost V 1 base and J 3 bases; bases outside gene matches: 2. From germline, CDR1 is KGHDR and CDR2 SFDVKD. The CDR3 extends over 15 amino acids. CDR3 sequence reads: CATSDFQRGYNEQFF. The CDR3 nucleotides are TGTGCCACCAGTGATTTCCAGCGGGGCTACAATGAGCAGTTCTTC.

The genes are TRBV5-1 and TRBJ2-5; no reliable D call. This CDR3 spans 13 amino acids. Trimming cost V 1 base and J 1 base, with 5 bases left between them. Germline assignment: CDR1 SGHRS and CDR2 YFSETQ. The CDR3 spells CASSLSGQETQYF. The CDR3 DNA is TGCGCCAGCAGCTTGTCCGGCCAAGAGACCCAGTACTTC.

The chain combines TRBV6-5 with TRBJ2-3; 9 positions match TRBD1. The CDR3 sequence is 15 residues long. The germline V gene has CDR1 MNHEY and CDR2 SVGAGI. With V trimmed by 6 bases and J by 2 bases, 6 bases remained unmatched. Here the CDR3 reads CASRRQGGSTDTQYF. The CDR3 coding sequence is TGTGCCAGCAGAAGACAGGGGGGGTCCACAGATACGCAGTATTTT.

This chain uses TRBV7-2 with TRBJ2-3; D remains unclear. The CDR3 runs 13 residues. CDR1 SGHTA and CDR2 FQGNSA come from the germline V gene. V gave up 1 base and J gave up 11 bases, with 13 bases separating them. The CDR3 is CASSLEGFRWQYF. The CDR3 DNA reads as TGTGCCAGCAGCTTAGAAGGGTTCCGGTGGCAGTATTTT. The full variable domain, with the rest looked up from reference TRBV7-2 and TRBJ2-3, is GAGVSQSPSNKVTEKGKDVELRCDPISGHTALYWYRQSLGQGLEFLIYFQGNSAPDKSGLPSDRFSAERTGGSVSTLTIQRTQQEDSAVYLCASSLEGFRWQYFGPGTRLTVL.

CDR3 region: CASSQLGTGSGYGYTF. CDR3 nucleotide sequence: TGCGCCAGCAGCCAGCTCGGGACAGGGTCTGGCTATGGCTACACCTTC. The chain is built from TRBV4-1 and TRBJ1-2; TRBD1 matches 9 bases. This CDR3 contains 16 residues. Germline assignment: CDR1 MGHRA and CDR2 YSYEKL. V dropped 3 bases and J dropped 4; count of bases not matched to a gene: 9.

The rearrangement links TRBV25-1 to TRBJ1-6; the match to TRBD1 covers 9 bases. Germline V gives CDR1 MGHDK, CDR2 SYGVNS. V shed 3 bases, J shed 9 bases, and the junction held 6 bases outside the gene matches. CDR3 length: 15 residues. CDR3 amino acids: CASSDPQGAGSPLHF. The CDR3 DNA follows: TGTGCCAGCAGTGACCCACAGGGGGCTGGTTCACCCCTCCACTTT.

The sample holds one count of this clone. CDR3 DNA: TGTGCCAGCAGCCCTACCAGGGGCTTCACTGAAGCTTTCTTT. Translation: CASSPTRGFTEAFF. This chain links TRBV11-3 with TRBJ1-1; D may be TRBD1 (6 bases). This CDR3 region has 14 residues. Trimming removed 5 bases at V and 4 bases at J, with 14 bases between. Germline values: CDR1 SGHNT, CDR2 YENEEA.

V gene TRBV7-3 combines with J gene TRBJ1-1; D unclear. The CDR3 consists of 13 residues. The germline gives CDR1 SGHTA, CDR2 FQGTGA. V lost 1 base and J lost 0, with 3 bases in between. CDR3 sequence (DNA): TGTGCCAGCAGCTTAAGCCTGAACACTGAAGCTTTCTTT. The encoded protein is CASSLSLNTEAFF.

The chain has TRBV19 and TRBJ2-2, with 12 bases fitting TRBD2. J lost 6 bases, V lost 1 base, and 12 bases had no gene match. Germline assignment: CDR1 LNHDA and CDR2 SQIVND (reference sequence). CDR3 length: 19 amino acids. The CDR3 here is CASSIGTSGGPIIPGELFF. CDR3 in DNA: TGTGCCAGTAGTATAGGTACTAGCGGGGGGCCGATTATTCCCGGGGAGCTGTTTTTT.

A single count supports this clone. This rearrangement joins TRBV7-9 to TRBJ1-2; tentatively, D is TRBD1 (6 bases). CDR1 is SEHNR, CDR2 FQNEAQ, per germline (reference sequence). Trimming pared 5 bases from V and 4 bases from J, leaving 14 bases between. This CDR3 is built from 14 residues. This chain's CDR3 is CASSPTGVPYGYTF. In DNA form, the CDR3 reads TGTGCCAGCAGCCCGACAGGTGTTCCCTATGGCTACACCTTC.

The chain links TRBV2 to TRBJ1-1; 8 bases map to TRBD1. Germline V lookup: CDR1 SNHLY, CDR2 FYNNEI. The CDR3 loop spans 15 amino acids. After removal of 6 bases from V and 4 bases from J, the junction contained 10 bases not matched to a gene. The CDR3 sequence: CASRASPTGGTEAFF. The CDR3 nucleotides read TGTGCCAGCAGAGCCTCCCCTACAGGGGGCACTGAAGCTTTCTTT.

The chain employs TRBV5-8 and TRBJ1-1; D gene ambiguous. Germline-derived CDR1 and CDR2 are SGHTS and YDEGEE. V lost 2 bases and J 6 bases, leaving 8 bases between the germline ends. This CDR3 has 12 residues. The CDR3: CASSFNSPEAFF. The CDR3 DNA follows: TGTGCCAGCAGCTTTAACAGTCCTGAAGCTTTCTTT.

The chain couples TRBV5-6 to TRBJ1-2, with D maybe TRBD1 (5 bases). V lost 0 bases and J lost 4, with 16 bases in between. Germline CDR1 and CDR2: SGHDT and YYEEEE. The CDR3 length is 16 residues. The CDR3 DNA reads TGTGCCAGCAGCTTGGGGTCGGGACGGAGTATCTATGGCTACACCTTC. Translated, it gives CASSLGSGRSIYGYTF. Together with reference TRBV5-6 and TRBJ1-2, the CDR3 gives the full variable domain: DAGVTQSPTHLIKTRGQQVTLRCSPKSGHDTVSWYQQALGQGPQFIFQYYEEEERQRGNFPDRFSGHQFPNYSSELNVNALLLGDSALYLCASSLGSGRSIYGYTFGSGTRLTVV.